The subject of this entry is one T cell receptor (beta chain). The clone's antigen remains unknown. No clone much larger than this one lies a single base away; base qualities are absent. This entry comes from a study of blood T cell repertoires in COVID-19 (TCRdb year 2020). Study-wide context: The collaborator samples originated in the United States, Italy and Spain and spanned the acute and convalescent phases of COVID-19. The samples were drawn from the first 160 participants of the ongoing ImmuneRACE study and from 1,254 subjects provided by 6 global collaborators. The repertoires were released in a freely available public database meant as a resource for research on the immune response to SARS-CoV-2. HLA class I and class II types, where available, came from metadata supplied by the sample provider rather than from assay-based typing. The prospective study material was composed of cDNA or gDNA derived from T cells, B-cell-depleted T cells, or PBMCs. Nearly every sample came with metadata listing a de-identified subject ID, COVID-19 status, age in years and sex. Deeply sampled blood TCRbeta repertoires from subjects exposed to, actively infected with, or recovered from COVID-19 were included in the dataset.

Here is what the overall study found, with its caveats: The quantity of clinical and demographic metadata differed by source and by participant and was supplied without curation.

CDR1 and CDR2, per the germline V gene, are SGHRS and YFSETQ. Including the terminal cysteine and phenylalanine, the CDR3 comprises 15 residues. Only the CDR3 DNA stays, 45 bases, in frame from base 1. At the junction V is shortened by 1 base and J by 0 bases; bases outside the gene matches: 2. TCRbeta CDR3 regions were amplified from genomic DNA using the immunoSEQ Assay, a bias-controlled multiplex PCR. From the authors' description of their analysis: The number of nucleated cells in each sample was estimated from the amplification of reference gene primers within the assay. Sequence reads were collapsed and filtered to measure the absolute abundance of every unique TCRbeta CDR3 rearrangement. For each sample, productive Simpson clonality was calculated by taking the square root of Simpson's diversity index across productive rearrangements. The source is immuneACCESS, and TCRdb retained only in-frame sequences with V and J called. Part of the clones is not carried over; for the studies checked, unresolved V genes explain less than half of this, and the remainder is unexplained. V, J and clone size are those of that table, while D and trimming were read from the DNA. This sample lists roughly 66,000 clones; around 82% were detected once. The top ten clones comprise under 7% of the sample.

The collaborating institutions used their own protocols to collect whole blood in K2EDTA tubes. For TCRbeta analysis, collaborators shipped samples as frozen whole blood, isolated PBMCs, or DNA extracted from either of those sample types. The TCR originated in a man in his 60s with acute or convalescent COVID-19. The rearrangement combines TRBV5-1 with TRBJ2-5, with TRBD1 matching 8 junction bases. The sample comprised peripheral blood. The CDR3 in this case is CASSLRGQDQETQYF. The DNA reads as follows: TGCGCCAGCAGCTTGAGGGGACAGGACCAAGAGACCCAGTACTTC.